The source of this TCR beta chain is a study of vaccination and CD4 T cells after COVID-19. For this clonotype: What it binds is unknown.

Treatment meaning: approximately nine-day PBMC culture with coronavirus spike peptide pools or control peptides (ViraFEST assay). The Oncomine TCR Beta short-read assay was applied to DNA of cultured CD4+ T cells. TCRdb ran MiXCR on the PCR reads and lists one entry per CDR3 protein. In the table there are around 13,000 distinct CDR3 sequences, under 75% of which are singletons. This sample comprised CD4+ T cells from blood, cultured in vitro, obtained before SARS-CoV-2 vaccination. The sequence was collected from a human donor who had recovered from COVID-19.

DNA of the CDR3: TGCAGTGTTGATCGACAGGGGGCTGGAAACACCATATATTTT. This codes for CSVDRQGAGNTIYF. The chain uses TRBV20-1 and TRBJ1-3, with 9 bases that match TRBD1. V shed 7 bases, J shed 2 bases, and the junction held 6 bases outside the gene matches. The CDR3 covers 14 residues. Germline V gives CDR1 DFQATT, CDR2 SNEGSKA (reference sequence).